The present T cell receptor (beta chain) was sequenced within a study of cytomegalovirus exposure and HLA in healthy donors. The CDR3 loop spans 17 amino acids. The V and J ends lost 6 bases and 5 bases, in that order; junction bases with no gene match: 11. PCR amplification relied on 60 Vbeta primers (plus 13 Jbeta primers). Generated by immunoSEQ multiplex PCR, the TCRdb table keeps only in-frame clones and is missing some. The sample holds over 150,000 clones; around 70% are singletons and the top ten take just under 3%. The V and J genes are TRBV6-7 and TRBJ2-5, with 14 bases fitting TRBD2. Being an ORF, TRBV6-7 has a function that is uncertain. The origin of this receptor is a male donor in good health and CMV-seronegative. Source material: PBMCs. The CDR3 region has the DNA TGTGCCAGCAGACGCACCGGACTAGCGGGAGGCCGGGAGACCCAGTACTTC. It codes for CASRRTGLAGGRETQYF.